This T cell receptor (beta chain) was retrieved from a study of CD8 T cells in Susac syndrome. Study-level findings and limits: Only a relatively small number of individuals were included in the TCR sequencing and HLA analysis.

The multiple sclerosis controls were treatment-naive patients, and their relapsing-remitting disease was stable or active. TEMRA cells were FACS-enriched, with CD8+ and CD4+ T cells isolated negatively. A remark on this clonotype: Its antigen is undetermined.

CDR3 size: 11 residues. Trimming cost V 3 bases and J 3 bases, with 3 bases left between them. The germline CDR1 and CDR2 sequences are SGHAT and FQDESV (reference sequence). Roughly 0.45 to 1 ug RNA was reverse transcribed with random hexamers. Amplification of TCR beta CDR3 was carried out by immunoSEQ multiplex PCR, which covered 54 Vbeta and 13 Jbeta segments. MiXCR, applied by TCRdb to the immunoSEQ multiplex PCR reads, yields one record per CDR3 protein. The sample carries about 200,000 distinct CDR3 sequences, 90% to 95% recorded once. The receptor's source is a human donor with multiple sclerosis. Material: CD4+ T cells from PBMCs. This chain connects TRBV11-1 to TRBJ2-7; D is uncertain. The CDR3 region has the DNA TGTGCCAGCAGCTTCCACTACGAGCAGTACTTC. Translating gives CASSFHYEQYF.